This T cell receptor beta chain was sequenced during a study of blood T cell repertoires in COVID-19. Study-wide background: PBMCs, B-cell-depleted T cells, or T cells provided the cDNA or gDNA that made up the material.

This CDR3 region has 16 residues. V gave up 1 base and J gave up 2 bases; unmatched junction bases: 3. In germline, CDR1 is LGHNA, CDR2 YNFKEQ. TCRdb's copy holds only in-frame clones and misses some; the assay was immunoSEQ multiplex PCR. The table has approximately 60,000 clones, 70% to 80% seen once. The chain couples TRBV4-2 to TRBJ1-4, with TRBD1 identical over 8 bases. The TCR comes from an elderly woman with acute or convalescent COVID-19. The specimen sequenced was peripheral blood. The CDR3 nucleotides are TGTGCCAGCAGCCAAGTCGACAGGGGCACTAATGAAAAACTGTTTTTT. It yields the protein CASSQVDRGTNEKLFF.